This T cell receptor beta chain was identified during a study of CD8 T cells in Susac syndrome (dated 2019 in TCRdb). The study in broad terms: Among the Susac syndrome patients who were sequenced, clinically active disease was present in six and clinical remission was observed in fewer than ten. Whether CD8+ T cell activation and differentiation in Susac syndrome was antigen driven was tested using repertoire sequencing. CD8+ T cell repertoire clonality was compared between about 12 healthy donors, approximately 14 Susac syndrome patients and 15 multiple sclerosis patients. At the time of blood withdrawal, Susac syndrome patients were either therapy-naive, taking corticosteroids (with some also receiving IVIg), or on IVIg alone.

Turning to this clonotype: It has no known antigen specificity. Base qualities are not recorded, but no much larger clone differs from it by a single base.

V is cut by 0 bases and J by 1 base, and the space between the germline ends is 9 bases. Reading the germline V gene gives CDR1 SGHDN and CDR2 FVKESK. The CDR3 sequence holds 16 residues, the cysteine and phenylalanine included. Of all the DNA, just the CDR3 is kept, 48 bases in frame from base 1. Peripheral blood CD8+ and CD4+ T cells from healthy donors, Susac syndrome patients and multiple sclerosis patients were profiled using high-throughput TCR beta sequencing. The Susac syndrome patients fulfilled recently defined diagnostic criteria for either definite or probable disease. Bulk CD8+ and CD4+ T cells were purified magnetically by negative isolation, whereas CD8+ TEMRA cells were enriched by FACS. Blood was collected in EDTA tubes and processed within 24 hours, with PBMCs isolated through density gradient centrifugation. PBMCs destined for TCR sequencing were cryopreserved in liquid nitrogen and later thawed in a 37 °C water bath. A purity of at least 90% was achieved for sorted or isolated CD4+, CD8+ and CD8+ TEMRA cells.

The research as a whole found: In the total CD8+ and CD8+ TEMRA repertoires, sixteen and five Susac-specific public clones, respectively, were identified. The number of individuals in the TCR sequencing and HLA analysis was recognized as being relatively small. Clonal expansion was seen in Susac syndrome CD8+ repertoires, peaking in CD8+ TEMRA cells and being greater in clinically active patients than in remitting ones.

RNA was extracted with the RNeasy kit and roughly 0.45 to 1 ug was reverse transcribed using random hexamers. The immunoSEQ multiplex PCR assay, covering 54 Vbeta and 13 Jbeta segments, was used to amplify TCR beta CDR3 regions. To correct PCR amplification bias, a synthetic template baseline was used for both primer optimization and computational correction. On the study's bioinformatics: Reads were annotated to V, D and J genes per IMGT and analyzed with immunoSEQ Analyzer, keeping only productive sequences. Clonality was calculated as one minus the Shannon entropy normalized by log2 of the number of productive unique sequences. For each patient and control, public and private clones were evaluated among the 100 most prevalent clones. Clones were defined as Susac-specific if absent from the healthy and MS cohorts, from 900 to 1,200 published viral clones and from other ImmuneACCESS disease sequences. TCRdb handled the public reads itself, with Q25 trimming in fastp and clone calling in MiXCR, and kept productive beta chains. Records with the same CDR3 protein are collapsed into one entry carrying the most frequent genes and DNA. The V and J calls were not made by the authors but by TCRdb's processing. For this sample the table gives around 100,000 distinct CDR3 sequences, of which roughly 96% were detected only once. The ten largest clones represent more than 0.3% of the sample.

This receptor was obtained from a human donor with Susac syndrome. The sample comprised CD8+ T cells from PBMCs. Here the chain combines TRBV14 and TRBJ2-2; the D gene remains uncertain. The CDR3 loop reads CASSQDFPWNTGELFF. The nucleotide sequence is TGTGCCAGCAGCCAAGATTTTCCTTGGAACACCGGGGAGCTGTTTTTT.